This entry is about one T cell receptor beta chain. PBMCs stemmed from 10 ml fresh peripheral blood. The data originate from a study of T cells in Graves' hyperthyroidism and ophthalmopathy. Amplified regions were TCR beta CDR3 sequences from RNA transcripts. With the HTBI primer set, the TCR CDR3 went through a first round of RT-PCR. TCRdb reprocessed the multiplex PCR reads with MiXCR, giving one entry per CDR3 protein. Among a few hundred thousand distinct CDR3 sequences listed, more than 15% were seen once. This CDR3 is built from 14 residues. Germline V gives CDR1 ENHRY, CDR2 SYGVKD. V dropped 0 bases and J dropped 2 bases, with 7 bases sitting between them.

The V gene is TRBV10-3, the J gene TRBJ1-1; possibly TRBD1 for D (5 bases). The TCR sequence derives from a woman aged 60-70 years with Graves' ophthalmopathy. Sample: blood. The CDR3 DNA sequence: TGTGCCATCAGTGAGTCCCGGACAAACACTGAAGCTTTCTTT. Residues: CAISESRTNTEAFF.